This T cell receptor (beta chain) was captured in a study of a mutant IDH1 vaccine in newly diagnosed glioma. Study-level background: Vaccine dosing followed radiotherapy by 4-6 weeks, or accompanied temozolomide cycles.

To note about this clone: What it binds is unknown.

As for time point: week 47, end of study. In every dose of vaccine, 300 ug of mutant IDH1 20-mer peptide was given alongside topical imiquimod. Per germline, CDR1 MDHEN and CDR2 SYDVKM. V was clipped by 3 bases and J by 4 bases; unmatched bases: 5. The CDR3 is 16 residues long. The table came from immunoSEQ multiplex PCR; TCRdb's copy has only in-frame clones and leaves some out. Of just over 60,000 clones detected, roughly 87% appear once; the ten largest clones hold 3.5% to 4.5%. This material consisted of PBMCs, taken from a glioma patient whose treatment included an IDH1 peptide vaccine. The TCR was taken from a young man with glioma. The rearrangement links TRBV28 to TRBJ2-1, with 11 bases identical to TRBD2. DNA for the CDR3: TGTGCCAGCAGTTTCCTTACTAGCGGGGGTTACAATGAGCAGTTCTTC. This encodes CASSFLTSGGYNEQFF.